The 8 T cell receptor beta chains reported below all come from one sample, sequenced in a study of glioma-infiltrating T cells after dendritic cell vaccination. Sample time point: after dendritic cell vaccination, including at tumor progression/relapse. Profiling relied on immunoSEQ multiplex PCR, and the TCRdb table lists in-frame clones only, not all of them. The sample comprises roughly 100,000 clones, 90% of which are singletons, and approximately 3% rests with the top ten. Sample: blood, taken after dendritic cell vaccination. The receptors were sampled from a human donor with glioblastoma.

The V call is TRBV18, the J call TRBJ2-4; TRBD1 matches at 9 bases. V lost 3 bases to trimming and J lost 2 bases; unmatched junction nucleotides: 2. Germline-derived CDR1 and CDR2 are KGHSH and LQKENI. The CDR3 spans 15 residues. The CDR3 protein is CASSPTGGTKNIQYF. In nucleotides, the CDR3 is TGTGCCAGCTCACCGACAGGGGGTACCAAAAACATTCAGTACTTC.

This clone showed up just once. The chain is built from TRBV19 and TRBJ1-2; 7 bases align to TRBD1. The CDR3 is 15 residues long. J was trimmed by 4 bases and V by 0 bases; bases with no gene match: 5. From germline, CDR1 is LNHDA and CDR2 SQIVND (reference sequence). The CDR3 region is CASSIDPGTVYGYTF. The CDR3 nucleotides read TGTGCCAGTAGTATAGATCCCGGGACAGTCTATGGCTACACCTTC. The full variable domain, its missing parts supplied by reference TRBV19 and TRBJ1-2, is DGGITQSPKYLFRKEGQNVTLSCEQNLNHDAMYWYRQDPGQGLRLIYYSQIVNDFQKGDIAEGYSVSREKKESFPLTVTSAQKNPTAFYLCASSIDPGTVYGYTFGSGTRLTVV.

Turning to this clone: The sample carries other DNA sequences with the same CDR3. The genes are TRBV6-6 and TRBJ1-6; D gene ambiguous. The V end lost 2 bases, the J end lost 8 bases, and 7 bases lay between the germline ends. CDR3 length: 13 amino acids. CDR1 and CDR2 from the germline V gene are MNHNY and SVGAGI (reference sequence). The CDR3 region is CASSYEAHSPLHF. DNA for the CDR3: TGTGCCAGCAGTTACGAGGCGCATTCACCCCTCCACTTT.

The rearrangement links TRBV9 to TRBJ1-3; 7 bases are a match to TRBD1. Germline CDR1 reads SGDLS; CDR2 reads YYNGEE. J gave up 4 bases and V 5 bases, and 9 bases lay outside the gene matches. The CDR3 covers 15 residues. In DNA form, the CDR3 reads TGTGCCAGCAGGCTAGGGGGCATTTTGGGAAACACCATATATTTT. Protein: CASRLGGILGNTIYF. The entire variable domain, with the rest obtained from reference TRBV9 and TRBJ1-3, is as follows: DSGVTQTPKHLITATGQRVTLRCSPRSGDLSVYWYQQSLDQGLQFLIQYYNGEERAKGNILERFSAQQFPDLHSELNLSSLELGDSALYFCASRLGGILGNTIYFGEGSWLTVV.

The chain combines TRBV29-1 with TRBJ1-3, with D hard to call. The V and J ends lost 4 bases and 4 bases respectively, with 14 bases between them. Germline values: CDR1 SQVTM, CDR2 ANQGSEA. This CDR3 has 14 amino acids. CDR3 loop: CSVVSRGSGNTIYF. The DNA of the CDR3 is TGCAGCGTTGTTAGCCGGGGATCCGGAAACACCATATATTTT.

The chain recombines TRBV7-8 with TRBJ1-1; 7 nucleotides match TRBD1. Germline CDR1 reads SGHVS; CDR2 reads FQNEAQ. The length of the CDR3 is 16 residues. With V trimmed by 5 bases and J by 0 bases, 9 bases remained unmatched. CDR3 in amino acids: CASSPRMTGMNTEAFF. CDR3 sequence (DNA): TGTGCCAGCAGCCCCCGAATGACAGGGATGAACACTGAAGCTTTCTTT.

CDR3: CASSSYRQSQETQYF. The CDR3 coding sequence is TGTGCCAGCAGCTCCTACCGACAGTCCCAAGAGACCCAGTACTTC. The chain is built from TRBV12-1 and TRBJ2-5; TRBD1, the D gene given by the table, was not confirmed from the DNA. TRBV12-1 is an annotated pseudogene. This CDR3 contains 15 residues.

CDR3 DNA: TGTGCCAGCAGCACCGGGACACCTTCATTATCATCCTATCAGCCCCAGCATTTT. Translating it yields CASSTGTPSLSSYQPQHF. This chain connects TRBV2 to TRBJ1-5, with D perhaps TRBD1 (6 bases). From germline, CDR1 is SNHLY and CDR2 FYNNEI. Trimming removed 6 bases at V and 5 bases at J, with 26 bases between. The CDR3 runs to 18 residues.